These 11 T cell receptor beta chains were all obtained from the same sample, sequenced in a study of neurological immune-mediated disorders (dated by TCRdb to the late 2010s). The library was generated by 5' RACE. Sequenced on an Illumina HiSeq 2500. The public reads were reanalyzed by TCRdb: fastp trimming at Q25, MiXCR alignment, in-frame beta chains only. CDR3 protein sequences are deduplicated, and each keeps its most common genes and DNA. The sample table holds tens of thousands of distinct CDR3 sequences, of which around 7.8% were seen once. The ten largest clones take up 4% to 5.5% of the sample. Sequences were obtained from PBMCs. These receptors all come from a woman between 35 and 50 years old in good health.

This clonotype was picked up many times. V gene TRBV5-1 combines with J gene TRBJ2-3; perhaps TRBD1 as D (5 bases). Per the germline V gene, CDR1 is SGHRS and CDR2 is YFSETQ. The CDR3 sequence is 14 residues long. Trimming pared 4 bases from V and 3 bases from J, leaving 12 bases between. DNA for the CDR3: TGCGCCAGCAGCCGCAGGGAAGGGACAGATACGCAGTATTTT. It yields the protein CASSRREGTDTQYF.

This clonotype was detected many times. CDR3 protein: CASSQQGTHSPLHF. CDR3 nucleotides: TGTGCCAGCAGCCAGCAGGGGACCCATTCACCCCTCCACTTT. This chain uses TRBV12-3 or TRBV12-4 with TRBJ1-6, with a weak D call TRBD1 (6 bases). This CDR3 is built from 14 residues. Deletions cut 6 bases from V and 8 bases from J, with 14 bases between.

The table lists this clonotype with many counts. This CDR3 reads CASAVYSRADTQYF. CDR3 DNA sequence: TGTGCCAGCGCGGTCTACTCGAGGGCAGATACGCAGTATTTT. This chain links TRBV7-8 with TRBJ2-3; D is perhaps TRBD2 (5 bases). The CDR3 extends over 14 amino acids. Germline CDR1 SGHVS, CDR2 FQNEAQ. V lost 8 bases and J lost 4, with 16 bases in between. Looking up the rest from reference TRBV7-8 and TRBJ2-3 gives the full variable domain: GAGVSQSPRYKVAKRGQDVALRCDPISGHVSLFWYQQALGQGPEFLTYFQNEAQLDKSGLPSDRFFAERPEGSVSTLKIQRTQQEDSAVYLCASAVYSRADTQYFGPGTRLTVL.

With regard to this clonotype: This likely comes from a read error, as the CDR3 has no conserved phenylalanine or tryptophan at its end. The J gene is TRBJ1-2, the V gene TRBV24-1; TRBD1 might be the D (5 bases). The germline V and J ends were trimmed by 4 bases and 7 bases, with 12 bases remaining between them. Germline values: CDR1 KGHDR, CDR2 SFDVKD. The CDR3 consists of 13 residues. The CDR3 loop reads CATSDRERSGYTG. The CDR3 region has the DNA TGTGCCACCAGTGACAGGGAAAGGAGTGGCTACACCGGC.

This clonotype was seen repeatedly, ten times or more. The chain joins TRBV7-2 to TRBJ1-1, with D perhaps matching TRBD1 (5 bases). Between the trimmed V and J ends, which lost 3 bases and 1 base, there was a span of 12 bases. The CDR3 runs 15 residues. Germline CDR1 is SGHTA and CDR2 is FQGNSA. The chain's CDR3 is CASSFQGQTNTEAFF. Written as DNA, the CDR3 is TGTGCCAGCAGCTTCCAAGGACAAACGAACACTGAAGCTTTCTTT. The whole variable domain, remainder taken from reference TRBV7-2 and TRBJ1-1, is GAGVSQSPSNKVTEKGKDVELRCDPISGHTALYWYRQSLGQGLEFLIYFQGNSAPDKSGLPSDRFSAERTGGSVSTLTIQRTQQEDSAVYLCASSFQGQTNTEAFFGQGTRLTVV.

This clonotype came up a few times. The rearrangement joins TRBV7-9 to TRBJ2-3; the match to TRBD2 covers 12 bases. CDR1 is SEHNR and CDR2 is FQNEAQ in the germline V gene (reference sequence). The CDR3 has 16 amino acids. The V gene end was trimmed by 5 bases and the J gene end by 3 bases; junction bases not matched to a gene: 6. CDR3 nucleotide sequence: TGTGCCAGCAGCCTTTCTAGCGGGAGGGCGACAGATACGCAGTATTTT. Translating it yields CASSLSSGRATDTQYF. Filled out from reference TRBV7-9 and TRBJ2-3, the complete variable domain reads DTGVSQNPRHKITKRGQNVTFRCDPISEHNRLYWYRQTLGQGPEFLTYFQNEAQLEKSRLLSDRFSAERPKGSFSTLEIQRTEQGDSAMYLCASSLSSGRATDTQYFGPGTRLTVL.

This clonotype has a count of ten or more. The chain couples TRBV6-6 to TRBJ2-1, with 7 bases aligning to TRBD1. The V gene end was trimmed by 6 bases and the J gene end by 0 bases; junction bases not matched to a gene: 5. Germline V CDR1 and CDR2: MNHNY, SVGAGI (reference sequence). The CDR3 is made up of 15 amino acids. The CDR3 DNA reads as TGTGCCAGCAGCCAACAGGGGTCCTCCTACAATGAGCAGTTCTTC. It encodes CASSQQGSSYNEQFF.

This clonotype was detected many times. This sequence joins TRBV4-1 and TRBJ2-1; no firm D call. The CDR3 spans 17 residues. Per the germline V gene, CDR1 is MGHRA and CDR2 is YSYEKL. V was pared by 0 bases and J by 4 bases, with 16 bases between. The CDR3 DNA sequence: TGCGCCAGCAGCCAAGAATACGGACCCGGCAAGTACAATGAGCAGTTCTTC. Translation: CASSQEYGPGKYNEQFF.

This clonotype was detected many times. The chain joins TRBV2 to TRBJ1-1; D call uncertain. The V end lost 2 bases, the J end lost 5 bases, and 9 bases lay between the germline ends. Germline V gene sequence: CDR1 SNHLY, CDR2 FYNNEI. This CDR3 contains 13 residues. The CDR3, as DNA: TGTGCCAGCAGTGAACGCTGGGAGACTGAAGCTTTCTTT. This gives the protein CASSERWETEAFF.

This clonotype was recorded many times. J is TRBJ2-5 and V is TRBV5-5, with 7 nucleotides matching TRBD1. Trimming at V came to 0 bases and at J to 5 bases, leaving 4 bases not matched to a gene. Germline loops: CDR1 SGHKS, CDR2 YYEKEE (reference sequence). This CDR3 region has 14 residues. The CDR3 DNA follows: TGTGCCAGCAGCTTGGGCAGGGGGTGGGAGACCCAGTACTTC. Its translation is CASSLGRGWETQYF.

This clonotype was seen at least ten times. The rearrangement joins TRBV28 to TRBJ1-5; perhaps TRBD1 as D (6 bases). CDR3 length: 12 amino acids. V dropped 4 bases and J dropped 7 bases, with 8 bases sitting between them. Germline assignment: CDR1 MDHEN and CDR2 SYDVKM. In nucleotides, the CDR3 is TGTGCCAGCAGTTCGGGGGCCCAGCCCCAGCATTTT. This encodes CASSSGAQPQHF.